This T cell receptor (beta chain) emerged from a study of blood T cells in healthy people across ages. In this sample, this clonotype turned up a few times. Germline V gives CDR1 SGDLS, CDR2 YYNGEE. This CDR3 region has 14 residues. V was clipped by 4 bases and J by 3 bases, with 11 bases between them. Using a J-beta primer mix together with a sample-barcoded 5' primer, a second PCR was run for 7 to 11 cycles. TCRdb ran MiXCR on the 5' RACE reads and lists one entry per CDR3 protein. The data hold approximately 1,000,000 distinct CDR3 sequences, with around two fifths observed a single time. Specimen: blood. The receptor's source is a man aged 18 to 30 in good health. This chain joins TRBV9 and TRBJ2-1; D uncertain. CDR3 bases: TGTGCCAGCAGCCCCCTCCCAGGCTACAATGAGCAGTTCTTC. Its protein product is CASSPLPGYNEQFF.